This T cell receptor (beta chain) was recovered during a study of identical twins. As to this clonotype: The antigen is unknown.

Germline CDR1 is MNHEY and CDR2 is SVGAGI. V was cut by 0 bases and J by 0 bases, with 8 bases left in between. This CDR3 is built from 15 residues. General observations from the study: The study based its conclusions on cross-sectional statistical analysis and did not follow the same donors. The study found excess low generation probability among twin-shared out-of-frame alpha sequences.

TCRdb fed the 5' RACE reads into MiXCR, producing one record per CDR3 protein. The sample holds some 570,000 distinct CDR3 sequences, approximately 20% seen once. The data also belong to a second study, concerning yellow fever vaccine responses in identical twins.

The chain links TRBV6-5 to TRBJ1-1, with D possibly being TRBD1 (5 bases). The TCR was taken from a woman between 18 and 29 years old in good health. The sequenced sample was CD4+ T cells sorted from blood. This CDR3 is CASSYSSGLNTEAFF. In DNA, the CDR3 is TGTGCCAGCAGTTACTCATCGGGGCTGAACACTGAAGCTTTCTTT.